The 27 T cell receptor beta chains in this list originate from one sample, sequenced in a study of blood T cell repertoires in COVID-19. The method was immunoSEQ multiplex PCR; TCRdb's version includes in-frame clones alone and lacks a portion of them. The profile shows fewer than 200,000 clones, around 80% of them singletons. Sequencing was done on a sample of PBMCs or T cells enriched from blood (not recorded which). These receptors were taken from a man aged 45-65 years who had recovered from COVID-19.

V gene TRBV2 combines with J gene TRBJ2-6; D possibly corresponds to TRBD1 (7 bases). Germline V CDR1 and CDR2: SNHLY, FYNNEI. The V end lost 5 bases, the J end lost 0 bases, and 17 bases lay between the germline ends. There are 18 residues in the CDR3. The CDR3 nucleotides read TGTGCCAGCAGTTCAGGGGGGTACCGACTCTCTGGGGCCAACGTCCTGACTTTC. Its protein is CASSSGGYRLSGANVLTF.

The chain couples TRBV7-6 to TRBJ2-1; 9 positions agree with TRBD2. The V segment lost 5 bases and the J segment 0 bases; nucleotides outside the gene matches: 5. The CDR3 covers 16 residues. Germline loops: CDR1 SGHVS, CDR2 FNYEAQ. The CDR3 here is CASSPRLAASYNEQFF. In DNA, the CDR3 is TGTGCCAGCAGCCCTAGACTAGCGGCCTCCTACAATGAGCAGTTCTTC.

The CDR3 reads CASSQVSNTIYF. For the CDR3, the DNA is TGTGCCAGCAGCCAAGTATCAAACACCATATATTTT. The chain has TRBV14 and TRBJ1-3, with no clear D. CDR1 is SGHDN and CDR2 is FVKESK in the germline V gene. The CDR3 is made up of 12 amino acids. V was trimmed by 1 base and J by 6 bases, leaving 4 bases between them.

The chain carries TRBV5-1 and TRBJ2-3; TRBD1 matches at 8 bases. This CDR3 region has 16 residues. Per germline, CDR1 SGHRS and CDR2 YFSETQ. The ends lost 0 bases at V and 2 bases at J; junction bases unmatched: 5. The CDR3 coding sequence is TGCGCCAGCAGCTTGGCGCAGGGGGCAATCACAGATACGCAGTATTTT. The encoded protein is CASSLAQGAITDTQYF.

The chain carries TRBV9 and TRBJ2-7, with a weak D call TRBD1 (5 bases). This CDR3 is 15 amino acids long. The germline gives CDR1 SGDLS, CDR2 YYNGEE. Trimming pared 0 bases from V and 0 bases from J, leaving 10 bases between. Written as DNA, the CDR3 is TGTGCCAGCAGCGTAGAGGCAGGGTACTCCTACGAGCAGTACTTC. Translating gives CASSVEAGYSYEQYF.

This clone was seen a single time. J is TRBJ2-1 and V is TRBV28; TRBD2 matches at 9 bases. Germline loops: CDR1 MDHEN, CDR2 SYDVKM. Losses at the gene ends were 1 base for V and 2 bases for J; bases not matched to a gene: 9. This CDR3 is built from 18 residues. The CDR3 sequence: CASSLLGSGGFTYNEQFF. CDR3 nucleotides: TGTGCCAGCAGTTTATTAGGTAGCGGGGGCTTTACCTACAATGAGCAGTTCTTC.

The chain has TRBV6-1 and TRBJ1-5, with 11 bases matching TRBD1. CDR1 is MNHNS, CDR2 SASEGT, per germline. There are 15 residues in the CDR3. Trimming cost V 3 bases and J 6 bases; bases outside gene matches: 4. The CDR3 DNA reads TGTGCCAGCAGTGACAGGACAGGGGGCTTTCAGCCCCAGCATTTT. The encoded protein is CASSDRTGGFQPQHF.

The V and J genes are TRBV3-1 (or the pseudogene TRBV3-2) and TRBJ2-6; D unclear. CDR1 is LGHDT, CDR2 YNNKEL, per germline (reference sequence). V was shortened by 4 bases and J by 0 bases, with 13 bases between the two germline ends. This CDR3 is 17 amino acids long. CDR3 coding DNA: TGTGCCAGCAGCCGAGACCCTTTGAGCTCTGGGGCCAACGTCCTGACTTTC. This codes for CASSRDPLSSGANVLTF.

This rearrangement joins TRBV20-1 to TRBJ1-2; TRBD1 might be the D (5 bases). Trimming left V 6 bases short and J 5 bases short, with 7 bases between. CDR3 length equals 10 residues. CDR1 is DFQATT, CDR2 SNEGSKA, per germline (reference sequence). CDR3 sequence: CSAGQYGYTF. The CDR3 DNA follows: TGCAGTGCCGGACAATATGGCTACACCTTC.

This chain uses TRBV10-2 with TRBJ1-1; D is unclear. The CDR3 covers 13 residues. Germline lookup yields CDR1 WSHSY and CDR2 SAAADI. V lost 7 bases and J lost 2, with 11 bases in between. As DNA, the CDR3 is TGCGCCAGCACCGAATCAGGAAACACTGAAGCTTTCTTT. Residues: CASTESGNTEAFF.

The chain has TRBV28 and TRBJ1-2, with 8 nucleotides matching TRBD1. With 5 bases clipped from V and 8 bases from J, the junction kept 13 bases outside the gene matches. This CDR3 region has 15 residues. In germline, CDR1 is MDHEN, CDR2 SYDVKM. The CDR3 is CASSPRDRLSGGYTF. The CDR3 DNA is TGTGCCAGCAGTCCTCGGGACAGGTTATCTGGCGGCTACACCTTC.

The rearrangement joins TRBV6-6 to TRBJ2-5; the D is unclear. From germline, CDR1 is MNHNY and CDR2 SVGAGI (reference sequence). The CDR3 spans 15 residues. V was clipped by 5 bases and J by 5 bases, with 18 bases between them. The DNA of the CDR3 is TGTGCCAGCAGTCGAACAAACCCGACCAGGGAGACCCAGTACTTC. Amino acid sequence: CASSRTNPTRETQYF.

This chain links TRBV7-8 with TRBJ2-2; 9 bases fit TRBD2. V was pared by 5 bases and J by 4 bases, with 8 bases of the junction left unmatched. This CDR3 has 16 amino acids. The V gene's germline CDR1 is SGHVS and CDR2 FQNEAQ. The CDR3 DNA is TGTGCCAGCAGCGCGTATAGCGGGGGCCTCACCGGGGAGCTGTTTTTT. It is translated as CASSAYSGGLTGELFF.

V is TRBV6-1 and J is TRBJ2-6, with D uncertain. Germline-derived CDR1 and CDR2 are MNHNS and SASEGT. Trimming shortened V by 3 bases and J by 4 bases, and 10 bases separated the two germline ends. The CDR3 is 15 residues long. CDR3 DNA: TGTGCCAGCAGTGAGGGCCCGCCAGGGGCCAACGTCCTGACTTTC. The encoded protein is CASSEGPPGANVLTF.

The gene calls are TRBV5-1 and TRBJ2-7; 8 nucleotides agree with TRBD1. The J segment lost 4 bases and the V segment lost 2 bases, leaving 11 bases of the junction unmatched. This CDR3 comprises 16 residues. Germline CDR1 is SGHRS and CDR2 is YFSETQ. DNA for the CDR3: TGCGCCAGCAGCTTTTCCGCAGGGGGCAGCGTGTACGAGCAGTACTTC. It is translated as CASSFSAGGSVYEQYF.

The chain has TRBV5-8 and TRBJ1-1; D is unclear. In germline, CDR1 is SGHTS, CDR2 YDEGEE. The CDR3 contains 19 residues. V was trimmed by 3 bases and J by 4 bases, leaving 28 bases between them. DNA for the CDR3: TGTGCCAGCAGCTCTTCCCCGGATAGGCAAGCGACCCGTTTCACTGAAGCTTTCTTT. It specifies CASSSSPDRQATRFTEAFF.

V gene TRBV5-1 combines with J gene TRBJ2-5; 9 nucleotides line up with TRBD2. Looked up from germline, CDR1 is SGHRS and CDR2 is YFSETQ. Germline trimming cut 4 bases from V and 4 bases from J; bases unmatched to any gene: 11. The CDR3 consists of 16 residues. The CDR3 DNA follows: TGCGCCAGCAGCCCGCCGCGGGGGGGGACGATAGAGACCCAGTACTTC. It encodes CASSPPRGGTIETQYF.

The gene calls are TRBV28 and TRBJ1-6; D call uncertain. V was trimmed by 3 bases and J by 7 bases, leaving 7 bases between them. Germline V lookup: CDR1 MDHEN, CDR2 SYDVKM. CDR3 length equals 13 residues. Written as DNA, the CDR3 is TGTGCCAGCAGTTTGTATCAGAATTCACCCCTCCACTTT. It translates to CASSLYQNSPLHF. The entire variable domain, with the rest obtained from reference TRBV28 and TRBJ1-6, is as follows: DVKVTQSSRYLVKRTGEKVFLECVQDMDHENMFWYRQDPGLGLRLIYFSYDVKMKEKGDIPEGYSVSREKKERFSLILESASTNQTSMYLCASSLYQNSPLHFGNGTRLTVT.

The rearrangement joins TRBV4-2 to TRBJ2-1, with D possibly TRBD2 on 6 matching bases. Germline V lookup: CDR1 LGHNA, CDR2 YNFKEQ. The CDR3 length is 15 residues. With 6 bases removed from V and 7 bases from J, the gap between germline ends came to 19 bases. DNA for the CDR3: TGTGCCAGCAGTCAGGGAGGCAGGGCGGGGAATGAGCAGTTCTTC. Translating gives CASSQGGRAGNEQFF.

The rearrangement links TRBV7-6 to TRBJ2-7, with D possibly being TRBD2 (6 bases). CDR3 length equals 14 residues. Deletions cut 6 bases from V and 7 bases from J, with 19 bases between. Germline V gives CDR1 SGHVS, CDR2 FNYEAQ. CDR3 DNA: TGTGCCAGCAGTCCTTTTGGGACTTCCGTTGAGCAGTACTTC. Its translation is CASSPFGTSVEQYF.

The V call is TRBV6-5, the J call TRBJ2-1; D uncertain. Germline loops: CDR1 MNHEY, CDR2 SVGAGI. The ends were cut back, 7 bases at V and 5 bases at J, with 12 bases in the middle. The CDR3 length is 13 residues. DNA of the CDR3: TGTGCCAGCACCTCTCTGGCGGACAATGAGCAGTTCTTC. Translation: CASTSLADNEQFF.

The CDR3 nucleotides are TGTGCCATCAGTGGCAACAGGGAAACTAGCACAGATACGCAGTATTTT. Translation gives CAISGNRETSTDTQYF. The chain couples TRBV10-3 to TRBJ2-3, with D possibly being TRBD1 (6 bases). V lost 4 bases and J lost 0, with 14 bases in between. The CDR3 is made up of 16 amino acids. The germline gives CDR1 ENHRY, CDR2 SYGVKD.

Only one count was recorded for this clone. The chain couples TRBV4-2 to TRBJ1-6; 9 positions match TRBD1. V trimming: 8 bases; J trimming: 6 bases; junction bases outside the gene matches: 5. The CDR3 consists of 14 residues. The germline V gene has CDR1 LGHNA and CDR2 YNFKEQ. DNA of the CDR3: TGTGCCAGCCTCCCGGACAGGGGTAATTCACCCCTCCACTTT. Its protein product is CASLPDRGNSPLHF.

The chain recombines TRBV9 with TRBJ2-6; 11 bases map to TRBD1. The germline V gene encodes CDR1 SGDLS and CDR2 YYNGEE. The CDR3 consists of 19 residues. V dropped 5 bases and J dropped 0; count of bases not matched to a gene: 10. CDR3 loop: CASSPTGTGGHSGANVLTF. In DNA, the CDR3 is TGTGCCAGCAGTCCCACCGGGACAGGGGGGCACTCTGGGGCCAACGTCCTGACTTTC.

The chain joins TRBV2 to TRBJ1-5; a weak D match, TRBD1 (5 bases). V was cut by 1 base and J by 0 bases, with 10 bases left in between. The germline gives CDR1 SNHLY, CDR2 FYNNEI. The CDR3 has 16 amino acids. The CDR3 loop reads CASSEGSRVSNQPQHF. CDR3 bases: TGTGCCAGCAGTGAAGGGTCCAGGGTTAGCAATCAGCCCCAGCATTTT.

The chain couples TRBV30 to TRBJ2-7; maybe TRBD2 (6 bases). CDR1 and CDR2 from the germline V gene are GTSNPN and SVGIG (reference sequence). This CDR3 is 19 amino acids long. The ends were cut back, 0 bases at V and 2 bases at J, with 26 bases in the middle. The CDR3 DNA sequence: TGTGCCTGGAGTGTCGGAGGGGTAAATTGGGCAGTTGGTGCCTACGAGCAGTACTTC. Its protein is CAWSVGGVNWAVGAYEQYF. Drawing the rest from reference TRBV30 and TRBJ2-7, the complete variable domain is SQTIHQWPATLVQPVGSPLSLECTVEGTSNPNLYWYRQAAGRGLQLLFYSVGIGQISSEVPQNLSASRPQDRQFILSSKKLLLSDSGFYLCAWSVGGVNWAVGAYEQYFGPGTRLTVT.

The chain employs TRBV3-1 (or the pseudogene TRBV3-2) and TRBJ2-7; 8 bases fit TRBD2. Germline V gene data show CDR1 as LGHDT and CDR2 as YNNKEL (reference sequence). The CDR3 totals 14 residues. V was clipped by 3 bases and J by 6 bases; unmatched bases: 7. The CDR3: CASSQAGGRSEQYF. CDR3 nucleotide sequence: TGTGCCAGCAGCCAGGCGGGGGGCCGGTCCGAGCAGTACTTC.